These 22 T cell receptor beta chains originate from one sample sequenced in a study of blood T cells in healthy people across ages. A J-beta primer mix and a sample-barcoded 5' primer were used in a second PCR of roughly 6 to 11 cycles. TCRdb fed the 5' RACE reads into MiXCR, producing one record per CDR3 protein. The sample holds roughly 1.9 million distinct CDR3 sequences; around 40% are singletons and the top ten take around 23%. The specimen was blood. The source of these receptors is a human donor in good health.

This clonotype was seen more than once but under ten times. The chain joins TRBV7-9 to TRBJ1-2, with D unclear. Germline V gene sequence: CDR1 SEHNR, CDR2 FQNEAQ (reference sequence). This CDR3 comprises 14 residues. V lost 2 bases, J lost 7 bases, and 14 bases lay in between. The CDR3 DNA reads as TGTGCCAGCAGCTTACATGAGGGTTCCGGTGGCTACACCTTC. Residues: CASSLHEGSGGYTF.

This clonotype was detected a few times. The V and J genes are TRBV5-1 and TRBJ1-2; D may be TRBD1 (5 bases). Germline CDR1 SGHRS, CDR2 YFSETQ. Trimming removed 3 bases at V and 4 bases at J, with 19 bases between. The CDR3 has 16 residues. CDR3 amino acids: CASSSEPRDEGYGYTF. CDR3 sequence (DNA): TGCGCCAGCAGCTCGGAACCCAGGGATGAGGGCTATGGCTACACCTTC.

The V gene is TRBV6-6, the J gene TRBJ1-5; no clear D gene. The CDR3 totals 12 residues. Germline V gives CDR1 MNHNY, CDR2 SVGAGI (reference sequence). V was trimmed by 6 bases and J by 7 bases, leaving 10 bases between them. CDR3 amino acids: CASRRAGQPQHF. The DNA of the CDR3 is TGTGCCAGCAGGAGGGCGGGCCAGCCCCAGCATTTT.

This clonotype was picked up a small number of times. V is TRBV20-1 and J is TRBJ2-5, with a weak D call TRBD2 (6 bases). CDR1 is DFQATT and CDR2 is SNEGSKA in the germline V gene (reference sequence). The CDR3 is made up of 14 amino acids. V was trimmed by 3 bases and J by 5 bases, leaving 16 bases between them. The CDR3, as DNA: TGCAGTGCTAGGGAACGGGGGTGGATGGAGACCCAGTACTTC. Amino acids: CSARERGWMETQYF.

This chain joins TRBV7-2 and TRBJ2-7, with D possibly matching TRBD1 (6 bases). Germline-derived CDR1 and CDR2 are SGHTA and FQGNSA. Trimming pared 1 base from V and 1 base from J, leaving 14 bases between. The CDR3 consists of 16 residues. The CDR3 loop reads CASSLVLGTPSYEQYF. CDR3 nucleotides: TGTGCCAGCAGCTTAGTTCTGGGGACACCATCCTACGAGCAGTACTTC.

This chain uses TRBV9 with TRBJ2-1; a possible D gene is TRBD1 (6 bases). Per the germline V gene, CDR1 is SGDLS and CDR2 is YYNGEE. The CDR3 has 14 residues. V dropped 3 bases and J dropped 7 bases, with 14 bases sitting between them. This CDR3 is CASSETGPINEQFF. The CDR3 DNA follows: TGTGCCAGCAGCGAAACAGGGCCGATTAATGAGCAGTTCTTC.

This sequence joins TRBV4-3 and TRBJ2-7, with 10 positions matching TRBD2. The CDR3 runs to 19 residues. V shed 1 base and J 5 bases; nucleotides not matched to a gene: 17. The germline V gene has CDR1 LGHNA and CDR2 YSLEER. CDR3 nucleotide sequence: TGCGCCAGCAGCCAAGGCTCCCACTCAAGCGGGGGGGCTTTCGACGAGCAGTACTTC. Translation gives CASSQGSHSSGGAFDEQYF.

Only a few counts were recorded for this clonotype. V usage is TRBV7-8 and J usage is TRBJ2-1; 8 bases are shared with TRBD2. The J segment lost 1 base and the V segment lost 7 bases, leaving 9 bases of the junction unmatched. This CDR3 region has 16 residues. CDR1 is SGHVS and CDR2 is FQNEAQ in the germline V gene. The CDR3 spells CASTESGGGSYNEQFF. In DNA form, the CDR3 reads TGTGCCAGCACCGAAAGCGGGGGCGGGTCCTACAATGAGCAGTTCTTC.

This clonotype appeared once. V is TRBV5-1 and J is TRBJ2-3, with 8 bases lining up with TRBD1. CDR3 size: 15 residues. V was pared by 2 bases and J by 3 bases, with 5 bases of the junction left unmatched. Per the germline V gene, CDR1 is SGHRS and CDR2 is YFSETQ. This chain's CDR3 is CASSLSRGQTDTQYF. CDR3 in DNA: TGCGCCAGCAGCTTATCCAGGGGGCAGACAGATACGCAGTATTTT.

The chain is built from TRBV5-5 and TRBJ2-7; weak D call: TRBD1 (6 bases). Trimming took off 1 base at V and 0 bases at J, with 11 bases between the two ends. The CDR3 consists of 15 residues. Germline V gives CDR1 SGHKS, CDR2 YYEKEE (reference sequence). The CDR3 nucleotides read TGTGCCAGCAGCTTGACAGGGAGAAGCTCCTACGAGCAGTACTTC. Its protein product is CASSLTGRSSYEQYF.

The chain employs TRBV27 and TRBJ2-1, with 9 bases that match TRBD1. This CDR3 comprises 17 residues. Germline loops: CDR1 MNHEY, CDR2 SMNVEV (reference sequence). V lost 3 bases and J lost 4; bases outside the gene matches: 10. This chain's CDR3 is CASSFQPGQGWYNEQFF. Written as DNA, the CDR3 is TGTGCCAGCAGTTTTCAGCCGGGACAGGGATGGTACAATGAGCAGTTCTTC.

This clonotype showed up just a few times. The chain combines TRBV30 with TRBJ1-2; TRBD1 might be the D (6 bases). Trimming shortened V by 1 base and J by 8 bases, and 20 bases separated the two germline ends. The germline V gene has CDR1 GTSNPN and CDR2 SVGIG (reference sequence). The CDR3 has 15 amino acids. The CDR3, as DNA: TGTGCCTGGAGTGCGGGAACCCGGGGGGCGAAAGGCTACACCTTC. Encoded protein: CAWSAGTRGAKGYTF.

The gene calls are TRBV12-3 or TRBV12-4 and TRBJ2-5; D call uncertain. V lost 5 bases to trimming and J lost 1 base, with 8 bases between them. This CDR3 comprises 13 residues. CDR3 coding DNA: TGTGCCAGCAGTACCCGGGCCCAAGAGACCCAGTACTTC. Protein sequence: CASSTRAQETQYF.

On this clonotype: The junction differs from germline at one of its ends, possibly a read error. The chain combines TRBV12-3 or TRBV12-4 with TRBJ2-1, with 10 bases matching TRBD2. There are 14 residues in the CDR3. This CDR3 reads CASSPLAGSDERFF. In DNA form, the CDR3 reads TGTGCCAGCAGTCCACTAGCGGGGAGTGATGAGCGGTTCTTC.

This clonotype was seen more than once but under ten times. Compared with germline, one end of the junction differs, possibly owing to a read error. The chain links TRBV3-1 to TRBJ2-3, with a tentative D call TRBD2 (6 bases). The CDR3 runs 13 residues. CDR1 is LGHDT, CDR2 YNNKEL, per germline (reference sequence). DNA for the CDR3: TGTGCCAGCAGTCGGGGGAGCATAGATACGCAGTATTTT. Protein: CASSRGSIDTQYF.

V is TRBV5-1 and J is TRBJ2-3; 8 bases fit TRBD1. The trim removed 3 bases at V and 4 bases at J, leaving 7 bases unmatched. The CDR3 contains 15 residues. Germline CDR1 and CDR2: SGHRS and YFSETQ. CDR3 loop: CASSWQGQESDTQYF. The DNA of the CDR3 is TGCGCCAGCAGCTGGCAGGGACAGGAGTCAGATACGCAGTATTTT.

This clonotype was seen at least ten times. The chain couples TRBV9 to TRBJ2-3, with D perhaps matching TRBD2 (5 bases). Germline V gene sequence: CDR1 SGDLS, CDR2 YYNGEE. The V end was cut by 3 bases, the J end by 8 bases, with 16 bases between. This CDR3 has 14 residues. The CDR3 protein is CASSAGNLDGTQYF. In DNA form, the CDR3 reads TGTGCCAGCAGCGCCGGGAACCTCGACGGTACGCAGTATTTT.

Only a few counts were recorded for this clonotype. The CDR3 DNA reads as TGTGCCAGCAGCCAAGTAGGGACAGGGACAGAGACCCAGTACTTC. It is translated as CASSQVGTGTETQYF. V gene TRBV4-2 combines with J gene TRBJ2-5, with 9 bases that match TRBD1. The CDR3 totals 15 residues. Germline V gene lookup returns CDR1 LGHNA and CDR2 YNFKEQ. With 1 base clipped from V and 4 bases from J, the junction kept 4 bases outside the gene matches.

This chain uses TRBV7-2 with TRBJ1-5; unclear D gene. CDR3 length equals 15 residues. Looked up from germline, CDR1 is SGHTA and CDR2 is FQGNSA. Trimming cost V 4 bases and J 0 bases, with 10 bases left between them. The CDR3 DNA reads TGTGCCAGCAGCTCCATGGGGTATAGCAATCAGCCCCAGCATTTT. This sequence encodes CASSSMGYSNQPQHF.

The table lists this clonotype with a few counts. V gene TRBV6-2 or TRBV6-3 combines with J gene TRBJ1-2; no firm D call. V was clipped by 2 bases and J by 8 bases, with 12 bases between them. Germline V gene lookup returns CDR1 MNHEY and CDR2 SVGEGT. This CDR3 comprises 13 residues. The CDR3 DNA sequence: TGTGCCAGCAGTTACACCCGACCGGGAGGCTACACCTTC. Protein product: CASSYTRPGGYTF.

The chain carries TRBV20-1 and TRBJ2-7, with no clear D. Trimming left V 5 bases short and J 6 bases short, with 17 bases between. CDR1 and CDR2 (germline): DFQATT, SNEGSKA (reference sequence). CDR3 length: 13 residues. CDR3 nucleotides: TGCAGTGCTTGGCCCCCGGCGGCGGTCGAGCAGTACTTC. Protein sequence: CSAWPPAAVEQYF.

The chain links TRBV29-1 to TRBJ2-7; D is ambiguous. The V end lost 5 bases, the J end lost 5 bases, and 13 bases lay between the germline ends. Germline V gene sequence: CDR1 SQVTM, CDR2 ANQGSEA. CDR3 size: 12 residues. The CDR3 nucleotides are TGCAGCGTTCTATTAGCTAGGGACGAGCAGTACTTC. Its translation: CSVLLARDEQYF.